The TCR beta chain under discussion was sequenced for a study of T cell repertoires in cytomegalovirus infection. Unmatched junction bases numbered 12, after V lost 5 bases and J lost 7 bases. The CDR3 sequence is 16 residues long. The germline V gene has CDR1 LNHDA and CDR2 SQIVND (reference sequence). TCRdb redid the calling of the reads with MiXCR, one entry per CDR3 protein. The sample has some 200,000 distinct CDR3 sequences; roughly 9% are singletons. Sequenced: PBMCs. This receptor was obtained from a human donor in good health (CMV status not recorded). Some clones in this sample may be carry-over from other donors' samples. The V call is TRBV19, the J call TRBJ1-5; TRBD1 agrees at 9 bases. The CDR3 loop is CASSARRTGEGQPQHF. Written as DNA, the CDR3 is TGTGCCAGTAGTGCACGACGGACAGGGGAGGGACAGCCCCAGCATTTT.